The 31 T cell receptor beta chains below come from one sample, sequenced in a study of blood T cell repertoires in COVID-19. Profiled with immunoSEQ multiplex PCR; TCRdb holds only in-frame clones, not every one. This repertoire shows more than 300,000 clones, 90% to 95% found once; its top ten account for roughly 3.6%. The sequenced material came from PBMCs or T cells enriched from blood (not recorded which). The source is a woman aged 25 to 39 who had been exposed to COVID-19.

The chain carries TRBV7-8 and TRBJ1-3, with 8 positions matching TRBD1. With 3 bases clipped from V and 7 bases from J, the junction kept 8 bases outside the gene matches. The V gene's germline CDR1 is SGHVS and CDR2 FQNEAQ. This CDR3 spans 15 amino acids. CDR3 in amino acids: CASSLDRDTRNTIYF. The DNA for the CDR3 is TGTGCCAGCAGCTTGGACAGGGATACTCGGAACACCATATATTTT.

The genes are TRBV6-1 and TRBJ1-1, with 8 bases fitting TRBD1. With V trimmed by 3 bases and J by 11 bases, 14 bases remained unmatched. Germline loops: CDR1 MNHNS, CDR2 SASEGT. The CDR3 has 15 residues. This CDR3 is CASSDQDRGRSWAFF. The CDR3, as DNA: TGTGCCAGCAGTGACCAAGACAGGGGTCGTTCGTGGGCTTTCTTT.

The chain links TRBV10-3 to TRBJ2-2, with a weak D call TRBD1 (5 bases). From germline, CDR1 is ENHRY and CDR2 SYGVKD. The ends were cut back, 10 bases at V and 6 bases at J, with 15 bases in the middle. The CDR3 is made up of 13 amino acids. CDR3 sequence: CATHDSIAGELFF. CDR3 sequence (DNA): TGTGCCACCCATGACAGTATAGCCGGGGAGCTGTTTTTT.

The chain recombines TRBV3-1 (or the pseudogene TRBV3-2) with TRBJ2-6, with 12 nucleotides matching TRBD2. CDR3 size: 18 residues. V shed 1 base, J shed 3 bases, and the junction held 4 bases outside the gene matches. Per germline, CDR1 LGHDT and CDR2 YNNKEL (reference sequence). CDR3 DNA: TGTGCCAGCAGCCAAGGACTAGCGGGAGCCGTTGGGGCCAACGTCCTGACTTTC. Translating it yields CASSQGLAGAVGANVLTF.

The chain is built from TRBV5-5 and TRBJ1-2; 9 nucleotides align to TRBD1. The V gene's germline CDR1 is SGHKS and CDR2 YYEKEE (reference sequence). The CDR3 is 14 amino acids. Losses at the gene ends were 3 bases for V and 4 bases for J; bases not matched to a gene: 4. CDR3 coding DNA: TGTGCCAGCAGCTGGGGGGACAGGGTCTATGGCTACACCTTC. Residues: CASSWGDRVYGYTF.

This clone was recorded only once. CDR3 protein: CASSEPTGTYGYTF. CDR3 DNA: TGCGCCAGCAGTGAGCCGACAGGAACCTATGGCTACACCTTC. The chain recombines TRBV10-2 with TRBJ1-2; possibly TRBD1 for D (6 bases). Germline CDR1 and CDR2: WSHSY and SAAADI. The CDR3 contains 14 residues. V was cut by 2 bases and J by 4 bases, with 11 bases left in between.

CDR3 protein: CASSQESRTENNSPLHF. The CDR3 DNA follows: TGTGCCAGCAGCCAAGAATCTAGGACAGAGAATAATTCACCCCTCCACTTT. J is TRBJ1-6 and V is TRBV3-1 (or the pseudogene TRBV3-2); perhaps TRBD1 as D (6 bases). The CDR3 spans 17 residues. The germline V gene has CDR1 LGHDT and CDR2 YNNKEL (reference sequence). Deletions cut 0 bases from V and 5 bases from J, with 14 bases between.

In this sample, this clone turned up once. The genes are TRBV9 and TRBJ2-3; TRBD2 matches 7 bases. The CDR3 is 14 amino acids. Trimming cost V 4 bases and J 2 bases; bases outside gene matches: 4. Looked up from germline, CDR1 is SGDLS and CDR2 is YYNGEE. CDR3 bases: TGTGCCAGCAGCCTCCGGGACTACACAGATACGCAGTATTTT. Protein: CASSLRDYTDTQYF.

The CDR3 here is CASSKDRVGISTDTQYF. The CDR3 DNA reads as TGTGCCAGCAGTAAAGACAGGGTCGGGATTAGCACAGATACGCAGTATTTT. The gene calls are TRBV6-2 or TRBV6-3 and TRBJ2-3, with TRBD1 identical over 7 bases. The CDR3 consists of 17 residues. The ends lost 5 bases at V and 0 bases at J; junction bases unmatched: 11. Per germline, CDR1 MNHEY and CDR2 SVGEGT.

The V and J genes are TRBV6-2 or TRBV6-3 and TRBJ2-1; 11 bases line up with TRBD2. The CDR3 spans 21 residues. From germline, CDR1 is MNHEY and CDR2 SVGEGT. Trimming at V came to 0 bases and at J to 2 bases, leaving 15 bases not matched to a gene. The CDR3 sequence: CASSYSNRGSGGAPTYNEQFF. The CDR3 DNA follows: TGTGCCAGCAGTTACTCGAATCGCGGTAGCGGGGGGGCGCCGACCTACAATGAGCAGTTCTTC.

This chain joins TRBV11-1 and TRBJ2-5; the match to TRBD2 covers 8 bases. There are 16 residues in the CDR3. Germline lookup yields CDR1 SGHAT and CDR2 FQDESV (reference sequence). Losses at the gene ends were 5 bases for V and 4 bases for J; bases not matched to a gene: 12. The CDR3 protein is CASSAGRGGFRETQYF. The CDR3 DNA sequence: TGTGCCAGCAGCGCCGGACGCGGGGGGTTTAGAGAGACCCAGTACTTC.

This clone was seen once. V usage is TRBV7-2 and J usage is TRBJ1-2, with D possibly matching TRBD1 (6 bases). Germline V gene sequence: CDR1 SGHTA, CDR2 FQGNSA. The V end was cut by 4 bases, the J end by 2 bases, with 11 bases between. The CDR3 runs to 14 residues. DNA for the CDR3: TGTGCCAGCAGCTACAGGGATCCAAACTATGGCTACACCTTC. Residues: CASSYRDPNYGYTF.

The chain uses TRBV13 and TRBJ1-3, with TRBD1 as a possible D gene (6 bases). Trimming pared 4 bases from V and 5 bases from J, leaving 12 bases between. The CDR3 totals 14 residues. CDR1 PRHDT and CDR2 FYEKMQ come from the germline V gene (reference sequence). CDR3 nucleotide sequence: TGTGCCAGCAGCTCCAGGGGATTACGAAACACCATATATTTT. Protein product: CASSSRGLRNTIYF.

The chain links TRBV15 to TRBJ2-1; TRBD1 agrees at 9 bases. V was clipped by 9 bases and J by 6 bases; unmatched bases: 6. CDR1 LNHNV and CDR2 YYDKDF come from the germline V gene (reference sequence). The CDR3 sequence is 13 residues long. The CDR3 DNA follows: TGTGCCACTTGGGACAGGGTTTTCAATGAGCAGTTCTTC. Encoded protein: CATWDRVFNEQFF.

The genes are TRBV29-1 and TRBJ2-7; D might be TRBD1 (5 bases). Trimming cost V 5 bases and J 3 bases, with 8 bases left between them. The length of the CDR3 is 11 residues. Per germline, CDR1 SQVTM and CDR2 ANQGSEA. CDR3 DNA sequence: TGCAGCGTTTACAGGCACTACGAGCAGTACTTC. Encoded protein: CSVYRHYEQYF.

A single count supports this clone. The J gene is TRBJ1-1, the V gene TRBV19; D is unresolved. Trimming removed 5 bases from V and 2 bases from J, with 9 bases in between. The CDR3 spans 13 residues. The germline CDR1 and CDR2 sequences are LNHDA and SQIVND (reference sequence). CDR3 in DNA: TGTGCCAGTAGTTTCCAGATTAACACTGAAGCTTTCTTT. It is translated as CASSFQINTEAFF.

The chain uses TRBV6-5 and TRBJ2-4; tentative D call: TRBD2 (6 bases). The length of the CDR3 is 13 residues. Deletions cut 4 bases from V and 9 bases from J, with 13 bases between. From germline, CDR1 is MNHEY and CDR2 SVGAGI. DNA for the CDR3: TGTGCCAGCAGTTCCGGTCTGGGAGGCATTCAGTACTTC. Its protein is CASSSGLGGIQYF.

The gene calls are TRBV3-1 (or the pseudogene TRBV3-2) and TRBJ1-2; TRBD1 matches 7 bases. Germline trimming cut 4 bases from V and 2 bases from J; bases unmatched to any gene: 7. Germline loops: CDR1 LGHDT, CDR2 YNNKEL (reference sequence). The CDR3 spans 15 residues. The CDR3 reads CASSPRGQRNYGYTF. The CDR3, as DNA: TGTGCCAGCAGCCCGCGGGGACAGAGAAACTATGGCTACACCTTC.

This clone has only one observation. The V call is TRBV19, the J call TRBJ2-7, with 11 bases matching TRBD1. CDR3 size: 18 residues. CDR1 and CDR2 (germline): LNHDA, SQIVND (reference sequence). V shed 4 bases and J 6 bases; nucleotides not matched to a gene: 17. This chain's CDR3 is CASSSRRARDRGYGEQYF. CDR3 in DNA: TGTGCCAGTAGTAGTCGAAGGGCTCGGGACAGGGGGTACGGCGAGCAGTACTTC.

The chain has TRBV27 and TRBJ2-3, with 10 bases that match TRBD2. The CDR3 spans 15 residues. CDR1 and CDR2 from the germline V gene are MNHEY and SMNVEV (reference sequence). Losses at the gene ends were 6 bases for V and 3 bases for J; bases not matched to a gene: 6. The CDR3 DNA sequence: TGTGCCAGCAGCTTAGCGGGGGGCCGGACAGATACGCAGTATTTT. This gives the protein CASSLAGGRTDTQYF.

This sequence joins TRBV4-2 and TRBJ1-1; D uncertain. V gave up 6 bases and J gave up 1 base, with 12 bases separating them. The length of the CDR3 is 14 residues. Germline loops: CDR1 LGHNA, CDR2 YNFKEQ. CDR3 in amino acids: CASSSASSNTEAFF. CDR3 nucleotides: TGTGCCAGCAGTAGTGCCTCCTCGAACACTGAAGCTTTCTTT.

The rearrangement links TRBV6-5 to TRBJ1-2, with 10 bases aligning to TRBD1. From germline, CDR1 is MNHEY and CDR2 SVGAGI. The CDR3 contains 15 residues. J lost 6 bases, V lost 5 bases, and 9 bases had no gene match. CDR3 in DNA: TGTGCCAGCAGTCCGATGGGACAGGGGACTAATGGCTACACCTTC. It translates to CASSPMGQGTNGYTF.

V and J are TRBV18 and TRBJ2-7, with D hard to call. This CDR3 is 14 amino acids long. Per the germline V gene, CDR1 is KGHSH and CDR2 is LQKENI. V was cut by 3 bases and J by 3 bases, with 12 bases left in between. CDR3 region: CASSPRDKYYEQYF. In DNA form, the CDR3 reads TGTGCCAGCTCACCGCGCGACAAGTACTACGAGCAGTACTTC.

The chain recombines TRBV4-1 with TRBJ1-1; D unresolved. The CDR3 spans 14 residues. Germline V gives CDR1 MGHRA, CDR2 YSYEKL. V dropped 4 bases and J dropped 0 bases, with 9 bases sitting between them. The CDR3 region has the DNA TGCGCCAGCAGCCTTAGTTCCCTGAACACTGAAGCTTTCTTT. It translates to CASSLSSLNTEAFF.

The chain recombines TRBV7-9 with TRBJ1-1, with D possibly matching TRBD1 (5 bases). Per germline, CDR1 SEHNR and CDR2 FQNEAQ (reference sequence). V dropped 1 base and J dropped 4 bases, with 10 bases sitting between them. This CDR3 region has 14 residues. CDR3 sequence (DNA): TGTGCCAGCAGCTTAGGGGGCCAAGGCACTGAAGCTTTCTTT. This gives the protein CASSLGGQGTEAFF.

This chain links TRBV5-4 with TRBJ1-1; D is undetermined. This CDR3 spans 13 amino acids. Trimming shortened V by 2 bases and J by 1 base, and 6 bases separated the two germline ends. CDR1 and CDR2 from the germline V gene are SGHNT and YYREEE (reference sequence). The CDR3 DNA follows: TGTGCCAGCAGCTTCTCAGAGAACACTGAAGCTTTCTTT. Protein product: CASSFSENTEAFF.

V and J are TRBV7-9 and TRBJ1-5, with 9 bases that match TRBD1. Germline V CDR1 and CDR2: SEHNR, FQNEAQ (reference sequence). Trimming removed 1 base from V and 0 bases from J; junction bases left unmatched: 4. The CDR3 runs 17 residues. CDR3: CASSLGGQGLSNQPQHF. CDR3 nucleotides: TGTGCCAGCAGCTTAGGGGGACAGGGACTTAGCAATCAGCCCCAGCATTTT.

V usage is TRBV13 and J usage is TRBJ2-7; TRBD2 agrees at 10 bases. The CDR3 covers 17 residues. Germline CDR1 reads PRHDT; CDR2 reads FYEKMQ (reference sequence). V shed 4 bases, J shed 1 base, and the junction held 10 bases outside the gene matches. CDR3 bases: TGTGCCAGCAGCTCCCTAGCGGGGGCCGACAAGTCCTACGAGCAGTACTTC. It codes for CASSSLAGADKSYEQYF.

J is TRBJ1-2 and V is TRBV18; the match to TRBD1 covers 7 bases. V was clipped by 3 bases and J by 8 bases; unmatched bases: 9. Germline CDR1 and CDR2: KGHSH and LQKENI. The CDR3 is 14 residues long. The CDR3 DNA sequence: TGTGCCAGCTCACCGGGGACAGATCTTGGGGGCTACACCTTC. The encoded protein is CASSPGTDLGGYTF.

This clone is a singleton in its sample. DNA for the CDR3: TGCACTTATCCACACTACAATGAGCAGTTCTTC. This gives the protein CTYPHYNEQFF. The chain joins TRBV20-1 to TRBJ2-1; the D is unclear. This CDR3 spans 11 amino acids. Germline CDR1 DFQATT, CDR2 SNEGSKA (reference sequence).

J is TRBJ1-4 and V is TRBV9; possible D gene TRBD1, 5 bases. V lost 2 bases to trimming and J lost 0 bases, with 14 bases between them. The CDR3 has 17 amino acids. Germline V gives CDR1 SGDLS, CDR2 YYNGEE. This chain's CDR3 is CASSVRRGPSTNEKLFF. In DNA, the CDR3 is TGTGCCAGCAGCGTCAGGCGGGGACCGTCAACTAATGAAAAACTGTTTTTT.